Presented here are 20 T cell receptor beta chains from one specimen sequenced in a study of blood T cell repertoires in COVID-19 (dated by TCRdb to about 2020). Libraries were made using the immunoSEQ multiplex PCR assay. The table comes from immuneACCESS by way of TCRdb, which keeps in-frame sequences with V and J called. Part of the clones is missing from these tables; in studies checked, under half for an unresolved V gene and the rest for unknown reasons. In all, the sample holds about 73,000 clones, and 75% to 90% of those were seen once. Of the sample, about 10% falls within the top ten clones. Material for sequencing was peripheral blood. All receptors come from a man at least 80 years old with acute or convalescent COVID-19.

In this sample, this clone turned up once. The chain couples TRBV5-5 to TRBJ2-3, with 8 bases lining up with TRBD1. Germline CDR1 and CDR2: SGHKS and YYEKEE (reference sequence). The length of the CDR3 is 14 residues. The V gene end was trimmed by 7 bases and the J gene end by 2 bases; junction bases not matched to a gene: 6. CDR3 residues: CASRTGTSTDTQYF. CDR3 bases: TGTGCCAGCCGGACAGGGACTTCCACAGATACGCAGTATTTT.

The chain employs TRBV7-2 and TRBJ1-5; 8 bases line up with TRBD1. V dropped 3 bases and J dropped 5; count of bases not matched to a gene: 9. The CDR3 length is 16 residues. Germline CDR1 and CDR2: SGHTA and FQGNSA. As DNA, the CDR3 is TGTGCCAGCAGCTTCGGTGGGGGGACAGGTCATCAGCCCCAGCATTTT. Its protein is CASSFGGGTGHQPQHF.

J is TRBJ1-4 and V is TRBV12-3 or TRBV12-4; D gene ambiguous. CDR3 size: 12 residues. Trimming shortened V by 8 bases and J by 4 bases, and 8 bases separated the two germline ends. CDR3 protein: CASGAGNEKLFF. The CDR3 DNA reads TGTGCCAGCGGAGCTGGTAATGAAAAACTGTTTTTT.

This chain links TRBV24-1 with TRBJ2-5, with 10 bases that match TRBD1. Per germline, CDR1 KGHDR and CDR2 SFDVKD. This CDR3 has 16 amino acids. After removal of 4 bases from V and 3 bases from J, the junction contained 7 bases not matched to a gene. CDR3 sequence (DNA): TGTGCCACCAGTGACTCCGGGACAGGGGTCGAAGAGACCCAGTACTTC. It specifies CATSDSGTGVEETQYF.

This clone has a single count. The chain has TRBV3-1 (or the pseudogene TRBV3-2) and TRBJ2-1, with 9 bases that match TRBD1. The ends lost 0 bases at V and 5 bases at J; junction bases unmatched: 2. CDR3 length equals 15 residues. CDR1 LGHDT and CDR2 YNNKEL come from the germline V gene (reference sequence). CDR3 DNA: TGTGCCAGCAGCCAAGAGACAGGGGGGAACAATGAGCAGTTCTTC. It translates to CASSQETGGNNEQFF.

The chain uses TRBV13 and TRBJ2-3, with 13 bases matching TRBD2. Germline assignment: CDR1 PRHDT and CDR2 FYEKMQ (reference sequence). Germline trimming cut 5 bases from V and 2 bases from J; bases unmatched to any gene: 4. The CDR3 sequence is 16 residues long. The CDR3 region has the DNA TGTGCCAGCAGCCCCGGGACTAGCGGGAACACAGATACGCAGTATTTT. It translates to CASSPGTSGNTDTQYF.

In DNA form, the CDR3 reads TGTGCCAGCAGTCCGGAGATGAACTCTGGAAACACCATATATTTT. Protein: CASSPEMNSGNTIYF. The gene calls are TRBV28 and TRBJ1-3; D unresolved. The CDR3 covers 15 residues. CDR1 is MDHEN and CDR2 is SYDVKM in the germline V gene. Trimming stripped 5 bases from V and 0 bases from J, with 11 bases between.

The chain recombines TRBV28 with TRBJ1-4; 7 positions agree with TRBD1. Per germline, CDR1 MDHEN and CDR2 SYDVKM. Trimming at V came to 6 bases and at J to 5 bases, leaving 12 bases not matched to a gene. This CDR3 is built from 16 residues. The chain's CDR3 is CASSSPSAGGNEKLFF. CDR3 coding DNA: TGTGCCAGCAGCTCCCCCTCGGCAGGGGGAAATGAAAAACTGTTTTTT.

The chain combines TRBV7-6 with TRBJ1-3, with unresolved D. The V gene's germline CDR1 is SGHVS and CDR2 FNYEAQ. Trimming removed 1 base from V and 2 bases from J, with 3 bases in between. The CDR3 has 13 residues. CDR3 protein: CASSLGPGNTIYF. The CDR3 region has the DNA TGTGCCAGCAGCTTAGGGCCTGGAAACACCATATATTTT.

The gene calls are TRBV15 and TRBJ1-4; 7 positions match TRBD1. CDR1 and CDR2 (germline): LNHNV, YYDKDF (reference sequence). This CDR3 has 15 residues. The V and J ends lost 8 bases and 0 bases, in that order; junction bases with no gene match: 6. The DNA of the CDR3 is TGTGCCACCTGGACAGGAGACGCAACTAATGAAAAACTGTTTTTT. Translation gives CATWTGDATNEKLFF.

This chain connects TRBV12-5 to TRBJ1-1; a weak D match, TRBD1 (5 bases). Germline CDR1 and CDR2: LGHNT and FRNRAP. Trimming took 0 bases from V and 0 from J, leaving 11 bases between them. CDR3 length: 16 amino acids. The CDR3 nucleotides read TGTGCTAGTGGTTTGGTTATGAAGGGGCTGAACACTGAAGCTTTCTTT. This codes for CASGLVMKGLNTEAFF. The variable domain in full, with the rest retrieved from reference TRBV12-5 and TRBJ1-1, is DARVTQTPRHKVTEMGQEVTMRCQPILGHNTVFWYRQTMMQGLELLAYFRNRAPLDDSGMPKDRFSAEMPDATLATLKIQPSEPRDSAVYFCASGLVMKGLNTEAFFGQGTRLTVV.

This clone was picked up a small number of times. An end of the junction differs from the germline gene, which may be a read error. The V gene is TRBV10-1, the J gene TRBJ1-2; 9 nucleotides align to TRBD1. The V gene's germline CDR1 is WNHNN and CDR2 SYGVQD (reference sequence). This CDR3 has 13 residues. The CDR3 is CASSGTGSYVYTF. CDR3 nucleotides: TGCGCCAGCTCCGGGACAGGGTCATATGTCTACACCTTC.

V usage is TRBV18 and J usage is TRBJ2-2; D ambiguous. The germline V gene encodes CDR1 KGHSH and CDR2 LQKENI. V was trimmed by 4 bases and J by 1 base, leaving 7 bases between them. CDR3 length equals 14 residues. The CDR3 bases are TGTGCCAGCTCACGAGTAAGGAACACCGGGGAGCTGTTTTTT. Amino acids: CASSRVRNTGELFF.

V usage is TRBV7-2 and J usage is TRBJ2-5, with D perhaps TRBD1 (5 bases). In germline, CDR1 is SGHTA, CDR2 FQGNSA. The length of the CDR3 is 15 residues. The ends were cut back, 5 bases at V and 1 base at J, with 14 bases in the middle. This CDR3 reads CASSPWGRVQETQYF. In DNA form, the CDR3 reads TGTGCCAGCAGCCCGTGGGGCAGGGTCCAAGAGACCCAGTACTTC.

This chain links TRBV4-1 with TRBJ1-3, with unresolved D. The CDR3 runs 16 residues. Germline V gene sequence: CDR1 MGHRA, CDR2 YSYEKL. Between the trimmed V and J ends, which lost 5 bases and 0 bases, there was a span of 14 bases. The CDR3 bases are TGCGCCAGCAGCGTCCCCTCACTGTCCTCTGGAAACACCATATATTTT. It codes for CASSVPSLSSGNTIYF.

The chain joins TRBV18 to TRBJ2-7, with D possibly TRBD1 on 6 matching bases. CDR1 is KGHSH, CDR2 LQKENI, per germline. The germline V and J ends were trimmed by 2 bases and 3 bases, with 14 bases remaining between them. CDR3 length: 15 amino acids. CDR3 residues: CASSPGIQGRYEQYF. Here the CDR3 DNA reads TGTGCCAGCTCACCAGGGATACAGGGTCGCTACGAGCAGTACTTC. Together with reference TRBV18 and TRBJ2-7, the CDR3 gives the full variable domain: NAGVMQNPRHLVRRRGQEARLRCSPMKGHSHVYWYRQLPEEGLKFMVYLQKENIIDESGMPKERFSAEFPKEGPSILRIQQVVRGDSAAYFCASSPGIQGRYEQYFGPGTRLTVT.

The gene calls are TRBV9 and TRBJ2-1; TRBD2 matches 7 bases. Trimming cost V 3 bases and J 10 bases; bases outside gene matches: 4. The CDR3 totals 12 residues. The germline gives CDR1 SGDLS, CDR2 YYNGEE. Here the CDR3 DNA reads TGTGCCAGCAGCGACACTAGCGCAGAGCAGTTCTTC. It specifies CASSDTSAEQFF.

The chain recombines TRBV12-5 with TRBJ2-2; 9 bases line up with TRBD1. Germline values: CDR1 LGHNT, CDR2 FRNRAP. With V trimmed by 6 bases and J by 2 bases, 10 bases remained unmatched. This CDR3 is built from 17 residues. Written as DNA, the CDR3 is TGTGCTAGTGGGGGGGACAGGGAAGAAAGAAACACCGGGGAGCTGTTTTTT. Its translation: CASGGDREERNTGELFF.

The V call is TRBV7-2, the J call TRBJ2-5; D is unresolved. Germline CDR1 and CDR2: SGHTA and FQGNSA. This CDR3 region has 14 residues. V gave up 5 bases and J gave up 1 base, with 11 bases separating them. The CDR3 here is CASSPMAVQETQYF. The CDR3 coding sequence is TGTGCCAGCAGCCCGATGGCAGTCCAAGAGACCCAGTACTTC.

This clone was seen only once. The chain recombines TRBV2 with TRBJ2-7, with TRBD2 matching 12 bases. Germline CDR1 reads SNHLY; CDR2 reads FYNNEI. The CDR3 spans 14 residues. Losses at the gene ends were 5 bases for V and 6 bases for J; bases not matched to a gene: 5. Here the CDR3 reads CASSRLAGDGEQYF. CDR3 bases: TGTGCCAGCAGTCGACTAGCGGGAGATGGCGAGCAGTACTTC.